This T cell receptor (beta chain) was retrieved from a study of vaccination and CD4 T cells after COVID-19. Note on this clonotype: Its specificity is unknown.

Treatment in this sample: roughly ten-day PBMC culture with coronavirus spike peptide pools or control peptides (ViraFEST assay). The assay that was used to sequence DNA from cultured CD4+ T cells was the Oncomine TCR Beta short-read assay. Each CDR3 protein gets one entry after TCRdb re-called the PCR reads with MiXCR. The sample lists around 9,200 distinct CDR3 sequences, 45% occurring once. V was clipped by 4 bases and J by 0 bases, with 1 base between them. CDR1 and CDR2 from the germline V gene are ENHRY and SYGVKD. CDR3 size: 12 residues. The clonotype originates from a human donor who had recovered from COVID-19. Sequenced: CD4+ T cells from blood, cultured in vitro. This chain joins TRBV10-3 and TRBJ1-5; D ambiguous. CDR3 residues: CAISVSNQPQHF. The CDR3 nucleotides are TGTGCCATCAGTGTTAGCAATCAGCCCCAGCATTTT.